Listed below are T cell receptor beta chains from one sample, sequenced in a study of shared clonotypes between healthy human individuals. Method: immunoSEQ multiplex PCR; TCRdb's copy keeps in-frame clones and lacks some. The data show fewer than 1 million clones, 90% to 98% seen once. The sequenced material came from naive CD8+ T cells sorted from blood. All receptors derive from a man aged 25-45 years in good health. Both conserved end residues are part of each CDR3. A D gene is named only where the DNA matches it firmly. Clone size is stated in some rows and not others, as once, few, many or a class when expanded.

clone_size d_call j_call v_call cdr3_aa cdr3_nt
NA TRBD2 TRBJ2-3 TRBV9 CASSVGGRAYDTQYF TGTGCCAGCAGCGTAGGCGGGAGGGCTTATGATACGCAGTATTTT
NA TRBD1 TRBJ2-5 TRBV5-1 CASNYRGRETQYF TGCGCCAGCAACTACAGGGGGCGGGAGACCCAGTACTTC
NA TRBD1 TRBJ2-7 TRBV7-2 CASSFGTGGYEQYF TGTGCCAGCAGCTTCGGGACAGGGGGCTACGAGCAGTACTTC
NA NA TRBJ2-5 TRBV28 CASRILLAAQETQYF TGTGCCAGCAGAATTCTCCTAGCAGCTCAAGAGACCCAGTACTTC
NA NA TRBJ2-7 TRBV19 CASSIVAGLTAEQYF TGTGCCAGTAGTATCGTGGCAGGCTTAACCGCGGAGCAGTACTTC
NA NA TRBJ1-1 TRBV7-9 CASRSWYESTEAFF TGTGCCAGCAGAAGTTGGTATGAGAGCACTGAAGCTTTCTTT
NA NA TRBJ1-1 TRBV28 CASSLGTYEGQTEAFF TGTGCCAGCAGTTTAGGTACGTATGAAGGGCAGACTGAAGCTTTCTTT
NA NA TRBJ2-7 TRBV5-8 CASSLASEQYF TGTGCCAGCAGCTTGGCAAGTGAGCAGTACTTC
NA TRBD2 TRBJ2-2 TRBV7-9 CASSPSSGSRTGELFF TGTGCCAGCAGCCCCTCTAGCGGGAGTCGTACCGGGGAGCTGTTTTTT
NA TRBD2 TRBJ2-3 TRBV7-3 CASSPGSGRLDTQYF TGTGCCAGCAGCCCCGGTAGCGGGAGATTAGATACGCAGTATTTT
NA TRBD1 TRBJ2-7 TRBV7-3 CASSSETRDRGYEQYF TGTGCCAGCAGCTCAGAGACCCGGGACAGGGGGTACGAGCAGTACTTC
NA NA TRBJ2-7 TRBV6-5 CASSYGQGFMYEQYF TGTGCCAGCAGTTACGGGCAGGGTTTTATGTACGAGCAGTACTTC
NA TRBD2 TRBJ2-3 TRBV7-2 CASSLVGGTTTDTQYF TGTGCCAGCAGCTTAGTGGGCGGGACTACCACAGATACGCAGTATTTT
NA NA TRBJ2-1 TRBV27 CASSEVRFNEQFF TGTGCCAGCAGTGAGGTACGCTTCAATGAGCAGTTCTTC
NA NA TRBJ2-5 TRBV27 CASSFQGREETQYF TGTGCCAGCAGTTTTCAGGGGCGAGAAGAGACCCAGTACTTC
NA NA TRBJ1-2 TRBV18 CASSPAAGTQVYGYTF TGTGCCAGCTCACCGGCGGCGGGGACGCAAGTCTATGGCTACACCTTC
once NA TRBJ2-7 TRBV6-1 CASSEVQGTTYEQYF TGTGCCAGCAGTGAAGTCCAGGGTACGACCTACGAGCAGTACTTC
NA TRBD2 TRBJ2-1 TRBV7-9 CASTPAGTSGRAGNEQFF TGTGCCAGCACCCCCGCCGGGACTAGCGGGAGGGCCGGGAATGAGCAGTTCTTC
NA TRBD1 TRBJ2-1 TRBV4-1 CASSQESGTGYNEQFF TGCGCCAGCAGCCAAGAGTCCGGGACAGGGTACAATGAGCAGTTCTTC
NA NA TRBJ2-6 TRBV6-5 CASSYWGAGANVLTF TGTGCCAGCAGTTACTGGGGGGCTGGGGCCAACGTCCTGACTTTC
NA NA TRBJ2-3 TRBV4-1 CASSQPTGRDTQYF TGCGCCAGCAGCCAACCGACTGGCAGGGATACGCAGTATTTT
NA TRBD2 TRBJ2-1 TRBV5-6 CASSGSGRGYNEQFF TGTGCCAGCAGCGGTAGCGGGAGGGGCTACAATGAGCAGTTCTTC
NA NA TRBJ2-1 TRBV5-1 CASSFRQSSYNEQFF TGCGCCAGCAGCTTCCGCCAGAGCTCCTACAATGAGCAGTTCTTC
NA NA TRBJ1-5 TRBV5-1 CASSLEGFGGQGPQHF TGCGCCAGCAGCTTGGAAGGTTTCGGCGGGCAAGGGCCCCAGCATTTT
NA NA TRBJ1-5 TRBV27 CASSPSDYSNQPQHF TGTGCCAGCAGTCCCTCAGATTATAGCAATCAGCCCCAGCATTTT
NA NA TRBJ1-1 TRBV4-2 CASSQVQTATEAFF TGTGCCAGCAGCCAAGTTCAAACAGCCACTGAAGCTTTCTTT
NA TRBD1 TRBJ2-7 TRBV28 CASSPRSRSAGQGRYEQYF TGTGCCAGCAGTCCCCGTTCCCGGTCCGCGGGACAGGGGCGTTACGAGCAGTACTTC
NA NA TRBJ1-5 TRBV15 CATSRDRYQPQHF TGTGCCACCAGCAGAGATCGGTATCAGCCCCAGCATTTT
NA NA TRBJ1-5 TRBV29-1 CSVGESWQPQHF TGCAGCGTGGGGGAATCGTGGCAGCCCCAGCATTTT
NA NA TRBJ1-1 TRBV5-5 CASSRSGWGGLGDTEAFF TGTGCCAGCAGTCGCTCGGGATGGGGCGGGTTAGGGGACACTGAAGCTTTCTTT
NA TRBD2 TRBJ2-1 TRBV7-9 CASSLGGRRTYNEQFF TGTGCCAGCAGCTTAGGCGGGAGGAGGACCTACAATGAGCAGTTCTTC
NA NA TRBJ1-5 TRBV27 CASSFKPRQPQHF TGTGCCAGCAGTTTTAAACCCAGACAGCCCCAGCATTTT
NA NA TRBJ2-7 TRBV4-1 CASSQDPGDEQYF TGCGCCAGCAGCCAAGACCCGGGAGACGAGCAGTACTTC
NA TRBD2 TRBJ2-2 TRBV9 CASSVGLDLNTGELFF TGTGCCAGCAGCGTGGGACTAGACCTTAACACCGGGGAGCTGTTTTTT
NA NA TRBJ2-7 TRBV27 CASSLARSRYEQYF TGTGCCAGCAGTTTAGCCAGGTCCCGCTACGAGCAGTACTTC
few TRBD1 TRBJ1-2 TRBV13 CASKSGTGGAYGYTF TGTGCCAGCAAATCGGGGACAGGGGGCGCCTATGGCTACACCTTC
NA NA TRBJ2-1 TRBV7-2 CASSFPDAGWNPNEQFF TGTGCCAGCAGCTTCCCGGACGCGGGATGGAATCCCAATGAGCAGTTCTTC
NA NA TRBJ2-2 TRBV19 CASSIQGIGELFF TGTGCCAGTAGTATCCAAGGAATCGGGGAGCTGTTTTTT
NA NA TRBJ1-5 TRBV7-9 CASSLLWGQPQHF TGTGCCAGCAGCCTCTTGTGGGGGCAGCCCCAGCATTTT
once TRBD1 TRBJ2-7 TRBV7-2 CASSLFPGQYEQYF TGTGCCAGCAGCTTATTCCCGGGACAGTACGAGCAGTACTTC
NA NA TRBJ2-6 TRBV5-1 CASSFSGSGANVLTF TGCGCCAGCAGCTTTTCAGGGTCTGGGGCCAACGTCCTGACTTTC
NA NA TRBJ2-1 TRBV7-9 CASSLASSGNEQFF TGTGCCAGCAGCTTAGCTTCCAGCGGCAATGAGCAGTTCTTC
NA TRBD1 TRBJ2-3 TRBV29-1 CSVEGTGAADTQYF TGCAGCGTTGAAGGAACAGGGGCCGCAGATACGCAGTATTTT
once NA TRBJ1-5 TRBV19 CASSQGRYSNQPQHF TGTGCCAGTAGCCAGGGGCGCTACAGCAATCAGCCCCAGCATTTT
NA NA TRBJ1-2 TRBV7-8 CASSPSTGLNYGYTF TGTGCCAGCAGCCCATCGACAGGATTAAACTATGGCTACACCTTC
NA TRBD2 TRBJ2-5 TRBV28 CASSFSGGKETQYF TGTGCCAGCAGTTTTAGCGGGGGGAAAGAGACCCAGTACTTC
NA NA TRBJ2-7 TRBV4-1 CASSHQDLGGYEQYF TGCGCCAGCAGCCACCAGGACTTGGGGGGATACGAGCAGTACTTC
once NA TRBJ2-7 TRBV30 CALERRDSYEQYF TGTGCCCTGGAGAGAAGAGACTCCTACGAGCAGTACTTC
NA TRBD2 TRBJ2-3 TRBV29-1 CSVPKPTSGTTDTQYF TGCAGCGTCCCAAAGCCGACTAGCGGGACAACAGATACGCAGTATTTT
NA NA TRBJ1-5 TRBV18 CASSPSSPRDRSNQPQHF TGTGCCAGCTCACCAAGTTCTCCCCGGGACCGTAGCAATCAGCCCCAGCATTTT
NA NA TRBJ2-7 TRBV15 CATSRETGSYEQYF TGTGCCACCAGCAGAGAGACAGGCTCCTACGAGCAGTACTTC
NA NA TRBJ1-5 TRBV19 CASSPVVQGGQPQHF TGTGCCAGTAGTCCTGTGGTACAGGGTGGACAGCCCCAGCATTTT